This T cell receptor (beta chain) came from a study of cytotoxic CD8 clonotypes in ibrutinib-treated CLL. Assay: immunoSEQ multiplex PCR; the TCRdb copy retains only in-frame clones and omits some. The table has some 30,000 clones, 76% seen once. V lost 5 bases, J lost 3 bases, and 9 bases stayed unmatched. Germline-derived CDR1 and CDR2 are SEHNR and FQNEAQ (reference sequence). CDR3 length: 15 amino acids. The source of this sequence is a human donor with chronic lymphocytic leukemia. The chain employs TRBV7-9 and TRBJ2-5; TRBD2 matches at 7 bases. The source was PBMCs, collected after 36 months of ibrutinib treatment. CDR3 DNA sequence: TGTGCCAGCAGCCTGTCTGCAGGGAGGGAAGAGACCCAGTACTTC. Protein: CASSLSAGREETQYF.